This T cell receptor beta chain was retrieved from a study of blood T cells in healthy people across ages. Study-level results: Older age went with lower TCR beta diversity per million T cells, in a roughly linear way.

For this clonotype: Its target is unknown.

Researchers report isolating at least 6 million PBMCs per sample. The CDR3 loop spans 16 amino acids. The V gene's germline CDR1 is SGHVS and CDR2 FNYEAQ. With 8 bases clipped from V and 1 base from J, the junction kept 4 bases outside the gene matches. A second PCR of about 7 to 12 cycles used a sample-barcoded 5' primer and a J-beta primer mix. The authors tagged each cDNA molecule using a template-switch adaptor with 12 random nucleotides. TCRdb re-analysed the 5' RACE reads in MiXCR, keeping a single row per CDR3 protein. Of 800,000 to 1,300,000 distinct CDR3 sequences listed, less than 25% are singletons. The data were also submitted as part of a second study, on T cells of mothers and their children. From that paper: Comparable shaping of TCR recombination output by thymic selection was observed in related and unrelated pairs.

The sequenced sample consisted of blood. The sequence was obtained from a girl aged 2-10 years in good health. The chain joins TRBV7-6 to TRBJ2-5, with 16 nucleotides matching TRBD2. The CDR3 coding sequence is TGTGCCAGCCAGGGACTAGCGGGGGGGAGCCAAGAGACCCAGTACTTC. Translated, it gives CASQGLAGGSQETQYF. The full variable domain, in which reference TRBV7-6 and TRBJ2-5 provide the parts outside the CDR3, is GAGVSQSPRYKVTKRGQDVALRCDPISGHVSLYWYRQALGQGPEFLTYFNYEAQQDKSGLPNDRFSAERPEGSISTLTIQRTEQRDSAMYRCASQGLAGGSQETQYFGPGTRLLVL.